This TCR beta chain was captured by sequencing in a study of cytomegalovirus exposure and HLA in healthy donors. V shed 1 base and J shed 4 bases, with 14 bases lying between them. Germline V lookup: CDR1 MNHEY, CDR2 SVGAGI. The CDR3 has 16 amino acids. The PCR made use of 60 Vbeta and 13 Jbeta primers. The assay was immunoSEQ multiplex PCR, and TCRdb's table has in-frame clones only and misses some. The sample yields about 210,000 clones, of which the top ten take up about 0.9%. This receptor was taken from a woman under 40 in good health and CMV-seropositive. Sequencing was done on a sample of PBMCs. The chain couples TRBV6-5 to TRBJ2-1; D may be TRBD2 (6 bases). The CDR3 here is CASSYYGEDVYNEQFF. As DNA, the CDR3 is TGTGCCAGCAGTTACTACGGGGAGGACGTGTACAATGAGCAGTTCTTC.